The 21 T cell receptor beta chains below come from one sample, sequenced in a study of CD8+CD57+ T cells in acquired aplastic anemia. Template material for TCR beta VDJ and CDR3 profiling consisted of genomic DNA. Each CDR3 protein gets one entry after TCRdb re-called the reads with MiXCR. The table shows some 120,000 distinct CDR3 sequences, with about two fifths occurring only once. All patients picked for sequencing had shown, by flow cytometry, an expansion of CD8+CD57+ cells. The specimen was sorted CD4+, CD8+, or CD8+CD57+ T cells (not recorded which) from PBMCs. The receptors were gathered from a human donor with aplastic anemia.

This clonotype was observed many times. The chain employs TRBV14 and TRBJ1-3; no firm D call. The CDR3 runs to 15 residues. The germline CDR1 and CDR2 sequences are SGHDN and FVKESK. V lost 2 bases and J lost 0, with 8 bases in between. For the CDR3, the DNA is TGTGCCAGCAGCCAATTGTATCACTCTGGAAACACCATATATTTT. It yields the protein CASSQLYHSGNTIYF. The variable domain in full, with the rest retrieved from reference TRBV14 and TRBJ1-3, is EAGVTQFPSHSVIEKGQTVTLRCDPISGHDNLYWYRRVMGKEIKFLLHFVKESKQDESGMPNNRFLAERTGGTYSTLKVQPAELEDSGVYFCASSQLYHSGNTIYFGEGSWLTVV.

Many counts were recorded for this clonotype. The CDR3 sequence: CASSPPGGGTDTQYF. CDR3 nucleotide sequence: TGTGCCAGCAGCCCACCTGGGGGGGGAACAGATACGCAGTATTTT. The chain links TRBV4-2 to TRBJ2-3; 7 nucleotides align to TRBD2. V was pared by 4 bases and J by 3 bases, with 7 bases of the junction left unmatched. This CDR3 is 15 amino acids long. Germline CDR1 LGHNA, CDR2 YNFKEQ.

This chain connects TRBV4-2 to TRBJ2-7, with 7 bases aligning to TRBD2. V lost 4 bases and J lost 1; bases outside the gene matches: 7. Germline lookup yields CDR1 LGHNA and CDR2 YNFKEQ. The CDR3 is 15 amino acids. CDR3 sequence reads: CASSPGSGDSYEQYF. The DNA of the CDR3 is TGTGCCAGCAGCCCCGGGAGCGGGGATTCCTACGAGCAGTACTTC.

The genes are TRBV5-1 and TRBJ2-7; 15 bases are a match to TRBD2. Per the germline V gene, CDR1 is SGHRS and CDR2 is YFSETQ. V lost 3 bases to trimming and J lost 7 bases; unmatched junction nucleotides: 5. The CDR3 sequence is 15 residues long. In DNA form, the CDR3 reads TGCGCCAGCAGCTGGGGACTAGCGGGGGGTGATGAGCAGTACTTC. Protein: CASSWGLAGGDEQYF.

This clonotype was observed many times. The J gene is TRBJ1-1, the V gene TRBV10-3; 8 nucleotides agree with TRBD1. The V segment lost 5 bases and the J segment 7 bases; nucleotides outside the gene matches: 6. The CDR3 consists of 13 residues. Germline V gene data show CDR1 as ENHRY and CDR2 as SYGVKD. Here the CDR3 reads CAISKYRGDEAFF. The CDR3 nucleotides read TGTGCCATCAGTAAATACAGGGGGGATGAAGCTTTCTTT.

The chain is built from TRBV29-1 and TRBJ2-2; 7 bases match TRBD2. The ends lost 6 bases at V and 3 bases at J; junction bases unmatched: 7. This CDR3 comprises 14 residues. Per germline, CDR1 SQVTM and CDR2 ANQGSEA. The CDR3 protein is CSVIGGGHTGELFF. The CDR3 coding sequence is TGCAGCGTCATTGGGGGAGGGCACACCGGGGAGCTGTTTTTT.

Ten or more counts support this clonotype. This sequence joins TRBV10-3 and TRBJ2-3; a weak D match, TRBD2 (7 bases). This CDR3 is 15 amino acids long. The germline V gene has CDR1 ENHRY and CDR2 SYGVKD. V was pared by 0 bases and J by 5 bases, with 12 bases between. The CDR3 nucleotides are TGTGCCATCAGTGAGTCGGGGGCGGGGGAAGATACGCAGTATTTT. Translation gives CAISESGAGEDTQYF.

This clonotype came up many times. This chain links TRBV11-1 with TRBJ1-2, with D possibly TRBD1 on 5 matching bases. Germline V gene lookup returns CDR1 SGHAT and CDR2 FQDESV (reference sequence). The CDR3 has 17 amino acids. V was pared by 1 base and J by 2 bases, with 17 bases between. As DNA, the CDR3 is TGTGCCAGCAGCTTAGAGGAATTTTTGGGGCTGAACTATGGCTACACCTTC. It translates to CASSLEEFLGLNYGYTF.

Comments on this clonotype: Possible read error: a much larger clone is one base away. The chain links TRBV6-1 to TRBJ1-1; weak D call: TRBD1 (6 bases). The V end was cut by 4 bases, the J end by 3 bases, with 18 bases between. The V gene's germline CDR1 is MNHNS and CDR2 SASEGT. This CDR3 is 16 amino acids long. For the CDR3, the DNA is TGTGCCAGCAGTGGTCGCAGGGGAGTTAAGCACACTGAAGCTTTCTTT. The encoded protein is CASSGRRGVKHTEAFF.

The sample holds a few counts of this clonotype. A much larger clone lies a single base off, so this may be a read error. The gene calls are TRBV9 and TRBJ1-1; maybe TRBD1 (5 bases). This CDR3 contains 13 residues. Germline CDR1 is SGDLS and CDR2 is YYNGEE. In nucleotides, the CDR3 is TGTGCCAGCGGCGTATTTCCAGGGACTGAAGCTTTCTTT. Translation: CASGVFPGTEAFF.

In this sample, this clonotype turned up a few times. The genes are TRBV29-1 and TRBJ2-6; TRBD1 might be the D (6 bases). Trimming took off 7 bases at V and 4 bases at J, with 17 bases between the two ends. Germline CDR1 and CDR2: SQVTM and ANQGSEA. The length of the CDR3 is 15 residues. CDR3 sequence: CSADHRVGGANVLTF. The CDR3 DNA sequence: TGCAGCGCTGACCACAGGGTAGGCGGGGCCAACGTCCTGACTTTC.

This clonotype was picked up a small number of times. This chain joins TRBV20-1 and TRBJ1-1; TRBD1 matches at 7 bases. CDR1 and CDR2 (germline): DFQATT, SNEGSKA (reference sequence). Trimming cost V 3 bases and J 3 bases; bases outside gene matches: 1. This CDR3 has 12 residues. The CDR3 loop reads CSARQGDTEAFF. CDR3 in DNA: TGCAGTGCTAGGCAGGGGGACACTGAAGCTTTCTTT.

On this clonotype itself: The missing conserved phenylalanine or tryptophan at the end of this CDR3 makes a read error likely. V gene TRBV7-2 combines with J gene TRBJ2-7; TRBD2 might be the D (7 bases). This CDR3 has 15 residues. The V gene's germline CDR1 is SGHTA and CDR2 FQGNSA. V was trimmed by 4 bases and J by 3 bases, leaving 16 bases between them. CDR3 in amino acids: CASSSGDGGLYEQYL. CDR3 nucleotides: TGTGCCAGCAGCTCAGGGGACGGGGGGCTCTACGAGCAGTACCTC.

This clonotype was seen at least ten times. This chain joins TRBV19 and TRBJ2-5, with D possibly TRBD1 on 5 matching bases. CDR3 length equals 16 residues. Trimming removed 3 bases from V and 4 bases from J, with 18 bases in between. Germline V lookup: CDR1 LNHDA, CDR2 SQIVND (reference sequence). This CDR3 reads CASSIRRRNRGETQYF. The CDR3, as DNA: TGTGCCAGTAGTATTAGGAGACGGAATAGGGGAGAGACCCAGTACTTC.

The CDR3 spells CATSRGTSEETQYF. Here the CDR3 DNA reads TGTGCCACCAGCAGAGGAACTAGCGAGGAGACCCAGTACTTC. This chain joins TRBV15 and TRBJ2-5; TRBD2 agrees at 7 bases. Germline trimming cut 1 base from V and 5 bases from J; bases unmatched to any gene: 4. The V gene's germline CDR1 is LNHNV and CDR2 YYDKDF (reference sequence). This CDR3 comprises 14 residues.

CDR3 sequence: CAISESQGARTEAFF. The CDR3 coding sequence is TGTGCCATCAGTGAGTCACAGGGGGCGCGGACTGAAGCTTTCTTT. V usage is TRBV10-3 and J usage is TRBJ1-1; 9 bases are a match to TRBD1. CDR3 length: 15 amino acids. J gave up 5 bases and V 0 bases, and 4 bases lay outside the gene matches. Germline loops: CDR1 ENHRY, CDR2 SYGVKD.

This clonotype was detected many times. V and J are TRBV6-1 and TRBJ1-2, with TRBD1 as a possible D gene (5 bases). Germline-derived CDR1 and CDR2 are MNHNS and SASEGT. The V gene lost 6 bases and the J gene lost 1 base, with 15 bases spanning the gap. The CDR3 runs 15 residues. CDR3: CASRGGGRDNYGYTF. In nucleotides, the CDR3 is TGTGCCAGCAGGGGGGGAGGCAGGGATAACTATGGCTACACCTTC.

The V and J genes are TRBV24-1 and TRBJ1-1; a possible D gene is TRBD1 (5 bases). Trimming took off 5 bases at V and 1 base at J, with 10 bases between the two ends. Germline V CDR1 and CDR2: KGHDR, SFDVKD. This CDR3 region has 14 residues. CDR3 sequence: CATSGGGKNTEAFF. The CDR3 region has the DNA TGTGCCACCAGTGGCGGGGGGAAGAACACTGAAGCTTTCTTT.

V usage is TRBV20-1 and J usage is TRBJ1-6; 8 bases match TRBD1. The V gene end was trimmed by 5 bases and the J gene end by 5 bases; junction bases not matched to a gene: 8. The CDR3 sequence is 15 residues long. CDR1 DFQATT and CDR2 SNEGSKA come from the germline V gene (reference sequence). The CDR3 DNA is TGCAGTGCTCCGAGGGACAGGAGAAATAATTCACCCCTCCACTTT. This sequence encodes CSAPRDRRNNSPLHF.

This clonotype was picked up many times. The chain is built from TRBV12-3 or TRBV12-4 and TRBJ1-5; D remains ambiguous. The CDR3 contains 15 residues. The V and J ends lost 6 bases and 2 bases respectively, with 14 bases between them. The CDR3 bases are TGTGCCAGCAGCTTTATGGGTGTTGGCAATCAGCCCCAGCATTTT. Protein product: CASSFMGVGNQPQHF.

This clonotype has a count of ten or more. The CDR3 sequence is CASSQERRGYGYTF. The CDR3 coding sequence is TGTGCCAGCAGCCAAGAACGACGGGGTTATGGCTACACCTTC. The chain uses TRBV3-1 and TRBJ1-2; D not resolved. The V end lost 0 bases, the J end lost 5 bases, and 10 bases lay between the germline ends. CDR1 LGHDT and CDR2 YNNKEL come from the germline V gene (reference sequence). The CDR3 runs to 14 residues.